Below are 10 T cell receptor beta chains sequenced from a single sample in a study of blood T cell repertoires in COVID-19. The assay was immunoSEQ multiplex PCR, and TCRdb's table has in-frame clones only and misses some. The sample lists approximately 120,000 clones; around 85% were seen once. Sequenced sample: peripheral blood. These receptor sequences come from an elderly woman with COVID-19, enrolled during active disease.

V and J are TRBV5-1 and TRBJ2-5; D might be TRBD1 (5 bases). This CDR3 comprises 14 residues. Germline V gene data show CDR1 as SGHRS and CDR2 as YFSETQ. Trimming shortened V by 0 bases and J by 7 bases, and 13 bases separated the two germline ends. The CDR3 protein is CASSLEQGFGTQYF. The DNA for the CDR3 is TGCGCCAGCAGCTTGGAGCAGGGTTTTGGGACCCAGTACTTC.

This sequence joins TRBV29-1 and TRBJ1-1; D perhaps matches TRBD1 (5 bases). The CDR3 covers 11 residues. V shed 7 bases and J shed 1 base, with 7 bases lying between them. In germline, CDR1 is SQVTM, CDR2 ANQGSEA. The CDR3 bases are TGCAGCGCGCAGGGGAACACTGAAGCTTTCTTT. Protein: CSAQGNTEAFF.

The CDR3: CASSQARSRLANEKLFF. The DNA for the CDR3 is TGTGCCAGCAGCCAAGCGAGATCCAGGTTGGCTAATGAAAAACTGTTTTTT. V and J are TRBV4-2 and TRBJ1-4; no firm D call. This CDR3 is built from 17 residues. The V end lost 1 base, the J end lost 3 bases, and 15 bases lay between the germline ends. CDR1 LGHNA and CDR2 YNFKEQ come from the germline V gene.

The V call is TRBV19, the J call TRBJ2-7; 7 nucleotides match TRBD1. The CDR3 totals 15 residues. V shed 6 bases, J shed 2 bases, and the junction held 10 bases outside the gene matches. CDR1 LNHDA and CDR2 SQIVND come from the germline V gene (reference sequence). CDR3 region: CASRPRQGTAYEQYF. CDR3 nucleotides: TGTGCCAGTAGGCCTCGACAGGGCACGGCCTACGAGCAGTACTTC.

This chain joins TRBV11-1 and TRBJ1-1; D gene unclear. Trimming stripped 2 bases from V and 3 bases from J, with 4 bases between. The germline V gene encodes CDR1 SGHAT and CDR2 FQDESV (reference sequence). The CDR3 loop spans 12 amino acids. The DNA of the CDR3 is TGTGCCAGCAGCTTATCATACACTGAAGCTTTCTTT. Translation gives CASSLSYTEAFF.

The sample holds a few counts of this clone. This chain uses TRBV6-7 with TRBJ1-1; D unclear. TRBV6-7 is designated an ORF whose function remains uncertain. This CDR3 comprises 15 residues. V was clipped by 6 bases and J by 0 bases, with 14 bases between them. Here the CDR3 reads CASSPDAGMNTEAFF. CDR3 coding DNA: TGTGCCAGCAGCCCGGACGCGGGAATGAACACTGAAGCTTTCTTT.

The chain couples TRBV5-1 to TRBJ1-1, with TRBD1 as a possible D gene (5 bases). CDR1 and CDR2 from the germline V gene are SGHRS and YFSETQ. V lost 0 bases, J lost 0 bases, and 9 bases lay in between. The CDR3 is 15 residues long. The DNA of the CDR3 is TGCGCCAGCAGCTTGGCCGGGGGGTTGAACACTGAAGCTTTCTTT. Its protein is CASSLAGGLNTEAFF.

This sequence joins TRBV6-2 or TRBV6-3 and TRBJ2-1, with 7 bases lining up with TRBD2. J lost 4 bases, V lost 2 bases, and 17 bases had no gene match. Germline V CDR1 and CDR2: MNHEY, SVGEGT. CDR3 length: 19 residues. The CDR3 DNA sequence: TGTGCCAGCAGTTACCCGATCGGTGGCGGGAGATTCAAGTACAATGAGCAGTTCTTC. Translation: CASSYPIGGGRFKYNEQFF.

The chain has TRBV19 and TRBJ1-1, with 11 bases that match TRBD1. Germline CDR1 reads LNHDA; CDR2 reads SQIVND (reference sequence). The CDR3 consists of 15 residues. With 7 bases clipped from V and 4 bases from J, the junction kept 8 bases outside the gene matches. The CDR3 sequence: CASKTMGTGGTEAFF. CDR3 DNA sequence: TGTGCCAGTAAGACGATGGGGACAGGGGGCACTGAAGCTTTCTTT.

This clone was seen a few times. The chain employs TRBV28 and TRBJ1-1, with D hard to call. The germline V and J ends were trimmed by 1 base and 3 bases, with 18 bases remaining between them. Germline CDR1 MDHEN, CDR2 SYDVKM. The CDR3 consists of 17 residues. CDR3 region: CASSLYPYEGEDTEAFF. Written as DNA, the CDR3 is TGTGCCAGCAGTTTATACCCCTACGAGGGTGAGGACACTGAAGCTTTCTTT. The full variable domain, in which reference TRBV28 and TRBJ1-1 provide the parts outside the CDR3, is DVKVTQSSRYLVKRTGEKVFLECVQDMDHENMFWYRQDPGLGLRLIYFSYDVKMKEKGDIPEGYSVSREKKERFSLILESASTNQTSMYLCASSLYPYEGEDTEAFFGQGTRLTVV.